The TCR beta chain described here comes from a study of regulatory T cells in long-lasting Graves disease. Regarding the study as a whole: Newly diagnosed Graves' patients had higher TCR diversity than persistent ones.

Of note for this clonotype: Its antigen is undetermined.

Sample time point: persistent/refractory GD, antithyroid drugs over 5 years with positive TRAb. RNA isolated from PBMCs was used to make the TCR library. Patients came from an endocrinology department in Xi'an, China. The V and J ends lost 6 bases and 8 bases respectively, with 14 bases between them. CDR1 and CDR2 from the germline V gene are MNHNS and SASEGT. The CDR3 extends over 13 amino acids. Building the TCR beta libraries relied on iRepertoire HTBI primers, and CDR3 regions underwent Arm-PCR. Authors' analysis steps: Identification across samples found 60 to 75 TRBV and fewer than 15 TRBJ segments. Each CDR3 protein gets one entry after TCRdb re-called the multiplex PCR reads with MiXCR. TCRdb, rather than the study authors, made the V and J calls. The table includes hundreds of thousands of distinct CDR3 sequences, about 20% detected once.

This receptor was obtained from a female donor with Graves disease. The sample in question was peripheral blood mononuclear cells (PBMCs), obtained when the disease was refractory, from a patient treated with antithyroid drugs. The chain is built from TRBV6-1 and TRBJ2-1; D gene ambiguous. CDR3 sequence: CASSRPFGDEQFF. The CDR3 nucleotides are TGTGCCAGCAGCCGGCCCTTTGGGGATGAGCAGTTCTTC.